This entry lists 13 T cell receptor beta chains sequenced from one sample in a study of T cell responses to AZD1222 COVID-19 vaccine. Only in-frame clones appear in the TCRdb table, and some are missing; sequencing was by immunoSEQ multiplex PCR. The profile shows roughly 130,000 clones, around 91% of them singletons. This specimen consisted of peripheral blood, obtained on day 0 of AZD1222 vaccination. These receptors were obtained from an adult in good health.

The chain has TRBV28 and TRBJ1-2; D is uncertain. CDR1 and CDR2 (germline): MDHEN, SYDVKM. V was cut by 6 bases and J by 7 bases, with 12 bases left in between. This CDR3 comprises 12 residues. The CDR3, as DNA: TGTGCCAGCAGCTGGGCCGGAACTGGCTACACCTTC. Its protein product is CASSWAGTGYTF.

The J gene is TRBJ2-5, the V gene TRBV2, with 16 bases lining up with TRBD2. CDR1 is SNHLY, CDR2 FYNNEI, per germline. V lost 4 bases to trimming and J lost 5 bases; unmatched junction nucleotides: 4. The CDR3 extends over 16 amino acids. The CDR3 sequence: CASSVGLAGGLETQYF. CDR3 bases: TGTGCCAGCAGTGTGGGACTAGCGGGGGGGCTGGAGACCCAGTACTTC.

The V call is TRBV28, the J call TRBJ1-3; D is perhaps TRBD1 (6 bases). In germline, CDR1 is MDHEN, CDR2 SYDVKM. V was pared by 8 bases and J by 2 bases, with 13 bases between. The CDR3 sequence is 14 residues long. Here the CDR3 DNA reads TGTGCCAGCGGGGGGGCCTCAACTGGAAACACCATATATTTT. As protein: CASGGASTGNTIYF.

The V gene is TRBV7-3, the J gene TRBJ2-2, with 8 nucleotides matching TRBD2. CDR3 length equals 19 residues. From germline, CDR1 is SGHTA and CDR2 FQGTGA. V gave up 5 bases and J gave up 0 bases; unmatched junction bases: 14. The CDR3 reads CASSLIAGLKLPNTGELFF. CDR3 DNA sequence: TGTGCCAGCAGCCTAATAGCGGGACTCAAGCTCCCGAACACCGGGGAGCTGTTTTTT. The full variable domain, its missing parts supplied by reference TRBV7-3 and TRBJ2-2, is GAGVSQTPSNKVTEKGKYVELRCDPISGHTALYWYRQSLGQGPEFLIYFQGTGAADDSGLPNDRFFAVRPEGSVSTLKIQRTERGDSAVYLCASSLIAGLKLPNTGELFFGEGSRLTVL.

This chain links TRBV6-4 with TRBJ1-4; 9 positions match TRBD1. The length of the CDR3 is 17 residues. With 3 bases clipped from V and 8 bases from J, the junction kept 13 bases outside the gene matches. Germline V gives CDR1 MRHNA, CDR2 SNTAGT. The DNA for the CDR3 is TGTGCCAGCAGTGAGGAGATAGACAGGGGGGAGACGGAAAAACTGTTTTTT. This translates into CASSEEIDRGETEKLFF.

CDR3 in amino acids: CSVAGLVTGELFF. The CDR3 DNA sequence: TGCAGCGTTGCTGGACTCGTCACCGGGGAGCTGTTTTTT. The chain is built from TRBV29-1 and TRBJ2-2; maybe TRBD2 (5 bases). Between the trimmed V and J ends, which lost 4 bases and 4 bases, there was a span of 10 bases. CDR1 SQVTM and CDR2 ANQGSEA come from the germline V gene. The CDR3 length is 13 residues.

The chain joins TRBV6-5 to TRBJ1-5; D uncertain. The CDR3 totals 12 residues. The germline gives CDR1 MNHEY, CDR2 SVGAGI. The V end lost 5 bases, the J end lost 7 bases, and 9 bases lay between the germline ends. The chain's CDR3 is CASSTGGQPQHF. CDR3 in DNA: TGTGCCAGCAGTACCGGTGGGCAGCCCCAGCATTTT.

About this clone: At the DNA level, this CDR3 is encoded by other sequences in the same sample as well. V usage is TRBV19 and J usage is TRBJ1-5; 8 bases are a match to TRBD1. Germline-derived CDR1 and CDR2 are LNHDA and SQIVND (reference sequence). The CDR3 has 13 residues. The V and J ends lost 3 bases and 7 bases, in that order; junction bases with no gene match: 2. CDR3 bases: TGTGCCAGTAGTATGGACAGGGTACAGCCCCAGCATTTT. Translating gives CASSMDRVQPQHF.

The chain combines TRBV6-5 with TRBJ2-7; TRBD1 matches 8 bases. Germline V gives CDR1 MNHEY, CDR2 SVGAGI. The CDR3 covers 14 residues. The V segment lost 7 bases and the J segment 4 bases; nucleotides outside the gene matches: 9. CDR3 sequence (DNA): TGTGCCAGCAATCAGGACAGGGTTGTTTACGAGCAGTACTTC. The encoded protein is CASNQDRVVYEQYF.

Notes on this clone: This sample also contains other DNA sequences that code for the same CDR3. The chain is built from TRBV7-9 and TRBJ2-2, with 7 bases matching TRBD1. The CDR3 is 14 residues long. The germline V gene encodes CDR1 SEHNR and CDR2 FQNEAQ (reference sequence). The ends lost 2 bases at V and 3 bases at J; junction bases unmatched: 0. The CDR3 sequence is CASSLTGDTGELFF. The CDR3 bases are TGTGCCAGCAGCTTAACAGGGGACACCGGGGAGCTGTTTTTT.

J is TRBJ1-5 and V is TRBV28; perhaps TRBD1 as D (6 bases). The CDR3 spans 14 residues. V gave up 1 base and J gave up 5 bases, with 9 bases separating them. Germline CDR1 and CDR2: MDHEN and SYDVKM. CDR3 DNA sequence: TGTGCCAGCAGTTTATCCACAGGGTATCAGCCCCAGCATTTT. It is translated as CASSLSTGYQPQHF.

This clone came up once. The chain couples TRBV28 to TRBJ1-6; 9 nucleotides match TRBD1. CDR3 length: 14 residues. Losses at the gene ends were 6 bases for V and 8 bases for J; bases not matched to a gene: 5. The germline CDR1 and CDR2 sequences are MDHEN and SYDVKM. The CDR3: CASRKGQGYSPLHF. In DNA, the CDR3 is TGTGCCAGCAGGAAGGGACAGGGTTATTCACCCCTCCACTTT.

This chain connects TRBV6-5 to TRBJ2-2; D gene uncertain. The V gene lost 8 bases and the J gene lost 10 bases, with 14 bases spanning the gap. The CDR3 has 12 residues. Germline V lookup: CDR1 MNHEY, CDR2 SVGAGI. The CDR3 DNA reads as TGTGCCAGCCTCAGTGCGGATTTGGAGCTGTTTTTT. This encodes CASLSADLELFF.